A selection of T cell receptor beta chains follows, all from one sample in a study of blood T cell repertoires in COVID-19. Clones were read by immunoSEQ multiplex PCR, and TCRdb kept only the in-frame ones, dropping some. Among roughly 260,000 clones listed, around nine tenths were seen once. Sequencing input: PBMCs or T cells enriched from blood (not recorded which). These TCRs come from a woman under 30 who had recovered from COVID-19. Each CDR3 is given with its conserved first and last residue. The D gene is left open where the match is weak. Clone size appears in some rows only: once, few, many, or a class for an expanded clone.

>13|.|TRBV12-3/TRBV12-4|.|TRBJ1-1
CASSFAENTEAFF
TGTGCCAGCAGTTTTGCGGAGAACACTGAAGCTTTCTTT
>13|.|TRBV29-1|once|TRBJ1-3
CSVERISGNTIYF
TGCAGCGTTGAGCGGATCTCTGGAAACACCATATATTTT
>17|TRBD2|TRBV3-1/TRBV3-2|.|TRBJ2-3
CASSPSRLAGVRDTQYF
TGTGCCAGCAGCCCATCCCGACTAGCGGGAGTTAGGGATACGCAGTATTTT
>17|TRBD1|TRBV28|.|TRBJ1-6
CASRRAGTGTYNSPLHF
TGTGCCAGCAGGCGCGCCGGGACAGGGACATATAATTCACCCCTCCACTTT
>17|.|TRBV5-5|.|TRBJ1-1
CASSSPLRQTVNTEAFF
TGTGCCAGCAGCTCACCCCTTAGACAGACTGTTAACACTGAAGCTTTCTTT
>17|TRBD1|TRBV4-2|.|TRBJ1-2
CASSQDYRGYHPYGYTF
TGTGCCAGCAGCCAAGATTACAGGGGCTACCACCCCTATGGCTACACCTTC
>14|.|TRBV27|.|TRBJ2-1
CASRQGGGYNEQFF
TGTGCCAGCAGACAGGGGGGGGGCTACAATGAGCAGTTCTTC
>14|TRBD1|TRBV18|.|TRBJ1-5
CASSPGQGIQPQHF
TGTGCCAGCTCACCCGGACAGGGCATACAGCCCCAGCATTTT
>18|TRBD2|TRBV5-1|.|TRBJ2-7
CASSFGTGGLAGVREQYF
TGCGCCAGCAGCTTCGGCACCGGAGGACTAGCGGGAGTTCGGGAGCAGTACTTC
>15|.|TRBV5-1|.|TRBJ1-5
CASSLEGGPDQPQHF
TGCGCCAGCAGCTTGGAGGGGGGGCCTGATCAGCCCCAGCATTTT
>17|TRBD1|TRBV2|.|TRBJ1-5
CASSEVGTGTLWQPQHF
TGTGCCAGCAGTGAAGTTGGGACAGGGACGTTGTGGCAGCCCCAGCATTTT
>14|.|TRBV27|.|TRBJ2-7
CASSLERVGREQYF
TGTGCCAGCAGTCTAGAGCGGGTGGGTCGCGAGCAGTACTTC
>14|.|TRBV10-3|once|TRBJ1-3
CAISRGDSGNTIYF
TGTGCCATCAGTCGGGGAGACTCTGGAAACACCATATATTTT
>16|.|TRBV28|.|TRBJ1-5
CASSTLAGPGNQPQHF
TGTGCCAGCAGTACGCTTGCGGGGCCAGGCAATCAGCCCCAGCATTTT
>16|TRBD1|TRBV18|.|TRBJ1-3
CASSPADRIIGNTIYF
TGTGCCAGCTCACCGGCGGACAGGATAATTGGAAACACCATATATTTT
>15|TRBD1|TRBV7-9|.|TRBJ1-2
CASSVDRATNYGYTF
TGTGCCAGCAGCGTGGACAGGGCGACTAACTATGGCTACACCTTC
>16|.|TRBV2|.|TRBJ1-6
CASSKRTGGRVSPLHF
TGTGCCAGCAGCAAGAGAACTGGGGGCAGGGTATCACCCCTCCACTTT
>11|.|TRBV28|.|TRBJ2-7
CASSPRGIQYF
TGTGCCAGCTCACCCAGAGGGATACAGTACTTC
>16|TRBD2|TRBV18|.|TRBJ2-1
CASSPPGGTRGNEQFF
TGTGCCAGCTCACCACCGGGGGGGACGCGTGGGAATGAGCAGTTCTTC
>12|TRBD1|TRBV5-4|few|TRBJ2-7
CASSFDRVEQYF
TGTGCCAGCAGTTTCGACAGGGTCGAGCAGTACTTC
>14|.|TRBV4-3|.|TRBJ1-2
CASSQDSGGRGYTF
TGCGCCAGCAGCCAGGATTCCGGGGGGCGCGGCTACACCTTC
>14|.|TRBV5-1|.|TRBJ1-5
CASSLGGGNQPQHF
TGCGCCAGCAGCTTGGGTGGCGGGAATCAGCCCCAGCATTTT
>15|.|TRBV24-1|.|TRBJ2-3
CATSDFGGSKDTQYF
TGTGCCACCAGTGATTTTGGGGGGTCCAAAGATACGCAGTATTTT
>18|TRBD2|TRBV19|.|TRBJ2-2
CASSITPGTSGNTGELFF
TGTGCCAGTAGTATAACCCCCGGGACTAGCGGGAACACCGGGGAGCTGTTTTTT
>14|.|TRBV28|.|TRBJ1-2
CASSTPNYGIRYTF
TGTGCCAGCAGCACCCCCAATTACGGGATCCGCTACACCTTC
>14|TRBD1|TRBV5-4|.|TRBJ1-2
CASGGDRGNYGYTF
TGTGCCAGCGGAGGAGACAGGGGAAACTATGGCTACACCTTC
>13|.|TRBV27|.|TRBJ1-2
CASSQSVNYGYTF
TGTGCCAGCAGCCAGAGCGTTAACTATGGCTACACCTTC
>19|.|TRBV3-1/TRBV3-2|.|TRBJ2-2
CASSQEFRRGLTNTGELFF
TGTGCCAGCAGCCAAGAGTTCCGGCGGGGGCTTACGAACACCGGGGAGCTGTTTTTT
>15|TRBD1|TRBV9|.|TRBJ1-1
CASSARDRANTEAFF
TGTGCCAGCAGCGCCAGGGACAGGGCCAACACTGAAGCTTTCTTT
>14|TRBD2|TRBV10-3|.|TRBJ2-1
CAIRVAGGAFEQFF
TGTGCCATCCGAGTCGCCGGGGGGGCCTTTGAGCAGTTCTTC
>13|.|TRBV6-6|once|TRBJ2-7
CASSLTAVYEQYF
TGTGCCAGCAGTTTGACAGCCGTCTACGAGCAGTACTTC
>15|TRBD1|TRBV27|.|TRBJ1-6
CASSFVDRVRSPLHF
TGTGCCAGCAGTTTCGTCGACAGGGTGAGATCACCCCTCCACTTT
>16|TRBD1|TRBV5-6|.|TRBJ1-1
CASSPAGRGRNTEAFF
TGTGCCAGCAGCCCGGCGGGCAGGGGGAGGAACACTGAAGCTTTCTTT
>12|TRBD1|TRBV19|.|TRBJ1-2
CASSIDRGGYTF
TGTGCCAGTAGCATCGACAGGGGCGGCTACACCTTC
>13|TRBD1|TRBV5-4|once|TRBJ1-1
CASSDRLRTEAFF
TGTGCCAGTTCGGACAGGCTGAGAACTGAAGCTTTCTTT
>15|.|TRBV7-6|once|TRBJ1-2
CASSLGGQPNYGYTF
TGTGCCAGCAGCTTAGGGGGCCAACCTAACTATGGCTACACCTTC
>15|.|TRBV2|few|TRBJ1-5
CASGLAGFHRQPQHF
TGTGCCAGCGGGTTAGCAGGGTTCCATCGACAGCCCCAGCATTTT
>14|TRBD1|TRBV7-2|.|TRBJ1-1
CASSLGQGYTEAFF
TGTGCCAGCAGCTTAGGACAGGGGTACACTGAAGCTTTCTTT
>15|TRBD1|TRBV4-1|.|TRBJ1-4
CASSQGDRGVEKLFF
TGCGCCAGCAGCCAAGGGGACAGGGGAGTTGAAAAACTGTTTTTT
>13|.|TRBV7-2|.|TRBJ1-6
CASSLVWHSPLHF
TGTGCCAGCAGCTTAGTTTGGCATTCACCCCTCCACTTT
>14|.|TRBV14|.|TRBJ1-2
CASSQGSGIYGYTF
TGTGCCAGCAGCCAAGGATCAGGGATCTATGGCTACACCTTC
>18|TRBD2|TRBV6-2/TRBV6-3|.|TRBJ2-2
CASSPFAQLAGNTGELFF
TGTGCCAGCAGCCCCTTCGCCCAACTAGCGGGGAACACCGGGGAGCTGTTTTTT
>17|TRBD2|TRBV6-4|.|TRBJ2-3
CASSLDGLAGGPYTQYF
TGTGCCAGCAGCCTAGACGGACTAGCGGGAGGGCCGTATACGCAGTATTTT
>15|TRBD1|TRBV27|.|TRBJ1-2
CASSLEEGAIYGYTF
TGTGCCAGCAGTTTAGAGGAGGGGGCAATATATGGCTACACCTTC
>16|TRBD1|TRBV4-1|.|TRBJ2-1
CASSQEGQGANNEQFF
TGCGCCAGCAGCCAAGAGGGACAGGGGGCTAACAATGAGCAGTTCTTC